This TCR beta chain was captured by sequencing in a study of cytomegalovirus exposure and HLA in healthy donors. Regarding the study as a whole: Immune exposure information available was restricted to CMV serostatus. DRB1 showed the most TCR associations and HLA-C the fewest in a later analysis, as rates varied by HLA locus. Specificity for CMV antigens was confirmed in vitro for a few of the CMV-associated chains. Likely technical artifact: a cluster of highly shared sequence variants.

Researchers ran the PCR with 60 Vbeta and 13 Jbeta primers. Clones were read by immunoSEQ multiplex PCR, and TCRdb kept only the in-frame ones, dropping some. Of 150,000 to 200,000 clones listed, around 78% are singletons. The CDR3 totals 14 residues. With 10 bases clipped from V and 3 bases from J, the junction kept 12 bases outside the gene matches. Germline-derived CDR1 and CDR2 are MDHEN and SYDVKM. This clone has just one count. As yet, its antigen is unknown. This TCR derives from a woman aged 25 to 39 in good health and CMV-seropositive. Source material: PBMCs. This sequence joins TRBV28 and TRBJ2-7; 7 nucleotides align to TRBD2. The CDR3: CATRGEGGFYEQYF. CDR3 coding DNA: TGTGCCACCCGGGGGGAGGGCGGGTTCTACGAGCAGTACTTC.